This entry lists 13 T cell receptor beta chains sequenced from one sample in a study of T cells in Graves' hyperthyroidism and ophthalmopathy. RNA transcripts provided the source from which TCR beta CDR3 regions were amplified. Using the HTBI primer set, a first-round RT-PCR was run on the TCR CDR3. TCRdb passed the multiplex PCR reads through MiXCR, listing each CDR3 protein once. Altogether some 600,000 distinct CDR3 sequences are present, approximately 15% being singletons, with the ten largest covering 5.5% to 7.5%. Sequenced: blood. Every receptor here comes from a woman aged 30 to 39 with Graves' hyperthyroidism that later progressed to Graves' ophthalmopathy.

J is TRBJ2-3 and V is TRBV24-1; no definite D call. Germline-derived CDR1 and CDR2 are KGHDR and SFDVKD. This CDR3 has 13 amino acids. V shed 4 bases and J shed 9 bases, with 13 bases lying between them. CDR3 loop: CATSETPERTQYF. CDR3 bases: TGTGCCACCAGTGAGACTCCAGAAAGGACGCAGTATTTT.

This clonotype was observed many times. The chain uses TRBV10-3 and TRBJ2-7; tentatively, D is TRBD2 (5 bases). The CDR3 sequence is 14 residues long. Trimming left V 6 bases short and J 5 bases short, with 17 bases between. Germline values: CDR1 ENHRY, CDR2 SYGVKD. CDR3 nucleotide sequence: TGTGCCATCAGAGCGTTGGCTAGCCCGGACGAGCAGTACTTC. This encodes CAIRALASPDEQYF.

This clonotype has a handful of counts. The CDR3 loop reads CATSSPAGRFSYEQYF. The CDR3 bases are TGTGCCACTTCCTCCCCAGCGGGCCGTTTCTCCTACGAGCAGTACTTC. This chain uses TRBV6-1 with TRBJ2-7; a weak D match, TRBD2 (6 bases). The CDR3 covers 16 residues. Per germline, CDR1 MNHNS and CDR2 SASEGT. Trimming left V 10 bases short and J 0 bases short, with 22 bases between.

The table lists this clonotype with many counts. The chain has TRBV20-1 and TRBJ2-3; a possible D gene is TRBD1 (5 bases). Germline CDR1 and CDR2: DFQATT and SNEGSKA (reference sequence). Trimming removed 5 bases at V and 6 bases at J, with 15 bases between. The CDR3 covers 13 residues. CDR3: CSAPMAGPDTQYF. CDR3 sequence (DNA): TGCAGTGCTCCCATGGCAGGGCCGGATACGCAGTATTTT.

In this sample, this clonotype turned up a few times. V is TRBV19 and J is TRBJ2-7, with TRBD2 matching over 8 bases. Trimming took 6 bases from V and 1 from J; bases not matched to a gene: 8. Germline CDR1 is LNHDA and CDR2 is SQIVND (reference sequence). This CDR3 is built from 15 residues. The CDR3 is CASSQSGRTSYEQYF. The CDR3, as DNA: TGTGCCAGTAGCCAAAGCGGGAGAACGTCCTACGAGCAGTACTTC.

Points on this clonotype: This could be a read error, since a much larger clone is one nucleotide away. For the CDR3, the DNA is TGTGCCAGCAGCTCTACCCCGGTCGGGAGCCTCTACGAGCAGTACTTC. This translates into CASSSTPVGSLYEQYF. This chain joins TRBV28 and TRBJ2-7; D possibly corresponds to TRBD2 (6 bases). Trimming shortened V by 6 bases and J by 3 bases, and 21 bases separated the two germline ends. CDR1 is MDHEN, CDR2 SYDVKM, per germline. This CDR3 region has 16 residues.

This clonotype occurred many times. This chain links TRBV12-3 or TRBV12-4 with TRBJ2-2; D could derive from TRBD1 or TRBD2 (5 bases each). The CDR3 has 14 amino acids. V was cut by 5 bases and J by 4 bases, with 11 bases left in between. This chain's CDR3 is CASSIEGTTGELFF. Written as DNA, the CDR3 is TGTGCCAGCAGTATAGAGGGGACCACCGGGGAGCTGTTTTTT.

This clonotype was detected ten times or more. The V and J genes are TRBV7-9 and TRBJ1-1, with D possibly being TRBD1 (6 bases). CDR3 length: 16 residues. The V gene lost 5 bases and the J gene lost 6 bases, with 22 bases spanning the gap. Germline CDR1 and CDR2: SEHNR and FQNEAQ (reference sequence). CDR3 in amino acids: CASSPPQGWGLAEAFF. The DNA of the CDR3 is TGTGCCAGCAGCCCCCCCCAAGGATGGGGGCTGGCTGAAGCTTTCTTT.

This clonotype was observed many times. Here the CDR3 DNA reads TGCGCCAGCAGCCAAAACCAGTACTATGGCTACACCTTC. Translating it yields CASSQNQYYGYTF. The J gene is TRBJ1-2, the V gene TRBV4-1; D call uncertain. The V gene lost 2 bases and the J gene lost 3 bases, with 7 bases spanning the gap. CDR3 size: 13 residues. The germline V gene encodes CDR1 MGHRA and CDR2 YSYEKL.

In DNA form, the CDR3 reads TGTGCCAGCAGTTACGCGGCTTATACCCTCACAGATACGCAGTATTTT. Its translation: CASSYAAYTLTDTQYF. V gene TRBV6-2 or TRBV6-3 combines with J gene TRBJ2-3; no clear D. Trimming stripped 2 bases from V and 2 bases from J, with 14 bases between. The germline gives CDR1 MNHEY, CDR2 SVGEGT. CDR3 length: 16 residues.

This clonotype was detected only once. A clone one base away is much larger, so this may be a read error. The chain uses TRBV5-1 and TRBJ2-7, with D possibly being TRBD1 (6 bases). Per the germline V gene, CDR1 is SGHRS and CDR2 is YFSETQ. CDR3 size: 14 residues. The V and J ends lost 6 bases and 3 bases respectively, with 16 bases between them. CDR3 region: CASTTGLRFYEQYF. The CDR3 bases are TGCGCCAGCACTACAGGGCTTAGGTTCTACGAGCAGTACTTC.

Many counts were recorded for this clonotype. This rearrangement joins TRBV12-3 or TRBV12-4 to TRBJ2-1; 10 nucleotides line up with TRBD2. CDR3 length: 15 residues. V trimming: 6 bases; J trimming: 9 bases; junction bases outside the gene matches: 11. CDR3 coding DNA: TGTGCCAGCAGACCGCGAGCGGGAGGGCCGGGTGAGCAGTTCTTC. Protein sequence: CASRPRAGGPGEQFF.

This clonotype turned up a few times. J is TRBJ2-2 and V is TRBV28, with a weak D call TRBD1 (6 bases). The V gene lost 6 bases and the J gene lost 1 base, with 12 bases spanning the gap. CDR3 length: 15 residues. From germline, CDR1 is MDHEN and CDR2 SYDVKM. In nucleotides, the CDR3 is TGTGCCAGCAGAGAGACGACAGGGAACACCGGGGAGCTGTTTTTT. It translates to CASRETTGNTGELFF.